This is a list of T cell receptor beta chains from one sample in a study of radiotherapy plus CTLA-4 blockade in lung cancer. Some clones are missing from TCRdb's copy, which holds only in-frame ones; the method was immunoSEQ multiplex PCR. The data show tens of thousands of clones, roughly 80% seen once. The sample consisted of peripheral blood, taken from a patient treated with radiotherapy plus ipilimumab. The receptors come from a human donor with non-small cell lung cancer who had a complete response to radiotherapy plus ipilimumab. Both conserved end residues are part of each CDR3. D genes are given only for firm matches. Clone size is not always given. Where it is, it says once, few, many or a class for expanded clones.

J: TRBJ1-6
size: -
D: -
V: TRBV27
CDR3: CASSPERSSYNSPLHF
DNA: TGTGCCAGCAGCCCGGAGAGGTCCTCCTATAATTCACCCCTCCACTTT

J: TRBJ1-2
size: few
D: -
V: TRBV5-1
CDR3: CASSRGSGVNYGYTF
DNA: TGCGCCAGCAGCCGGGGATCGGGGGTTAACTATGGCTACACCTTC

J: TRBJ2-5
size: -
D: TRBD1
V: TRBV4-3
CDR3: CASSRGTGGPMETQYF
DNA: TGCGCCAGCAGCCGGGGGACAGGGGGCCCTATGGAGACCCAGTACTTC

J: TRBJ1-6
size: -
D: TRBD1
V: TRBV7-2
CDR3: CASSTRTGELSPLHF
DNA: TGTGCCAGCAGCACCCGGACAGGCGAACTTTCACCCCTCCACTTT

J: TRBJ2-5
size: -
D: -
V: TRBV25-1
CDR3: CASGWGREQYF
DNA: TGTGCCAGCGGATGGGGACGGGAGCAGTACTTC

J: TRBJ1-2
size: -
D: -
V: TRBV19
CDR3: CASSIQGFYGYTF
DNA: TGTGCCAGTAGTATCCAGGGGTTCTATGGCTACACCTTC

J: TRBJ1-5
size: -
D: TRBD1
V: TRBV7-2
CDR3: CASSFRQGVGNQPQHF
DNA: TGTGCCAGCAGCTTCCGACAGGGGGTTGGCAATCAGCCCCAGCATTTT

J: TRBJ1-5
size: -
D: -
V: TRBV6-5
CDR3: CASSYGSGSNQPQHF
DNA: TGTGCCAGCAGTTACGGGTCAGGTAGCAATCAGCCCCAGCATTTT

J: TRBJ2-2
size: once
D: TRBD1
V: TRBV7-6
CDR3: CASSSRTGRTGELFF
DNA: TGTGCCAGCAGCTCACGGACAGGCCGAACCGGGGAGCTGTTTTTT

J: TRBJ2-5
size: -
D: TRBD2
V: TRBV7-9
CDR3: CASIGTSGETQYF
DNA: TGTGCCAGCATCGGGACTAGCGGAGAGACCCAGTACTTC

J: TRBJ1-5
size: -
D: -
V: TRBV15
CDR3: CATSRETGGFSKQPQHF
DNA: TGTGCCACCAGCAGAGAGACAGGAGGATTTAGTAAACAGCCCCAGCATTTT

J: TRBJ2-3
size: -
D: TRBD2
V: TRBV19
CDR3: CASSVPGLASADTQYF
DNA: TGTGCCAGTAGTGTACCGGGACTAGCGTCTGCAGATACGCAGTATTTT

J: TRBJ1-1
size: -
D: -
V: TRBV10-3
CDR3: CAISESSGASGTEAFF
DNA: TGTGCCATCAGTGAGTCCTCAGGGGCATCGGGCACTGAAGCTTTCTTT

J: TRBJ1-2
size: -
D: TRBD1
V: TRBV9
CDR3: CASSVGTGGGYGYTF
DNA: TGTGCCAGCAGCGTAGGAACAGGGGGCGGCTATGGCTACACCTTC

J: TRBJ1-6
size: -
D: -
V: TRBV7-9
CDR3: CASSSERVNSPLHF
DNA: TGTGCCAGCAGTTCAGAGAGGGTCAATTCACCCCTCCACTTT

J: TRBJ2-3
size: -
D: -
V: TRBV5-1
CDR3: CASSLNGGSTDTQYF
DNA: TGCGCCAGCAGCTTGAACGGCGGAAGCACAGATACGCAGTATTTT

J: TRBJ2-5
size: -
D: TRBD2
V: TRBV14
CDR3: CASSEGLADQETQYF
DNA: TGTGCCAGCAGTGAGGGACTAGCGGACCAAGAGACCCAGTACTTC

J: TRBJ1-2
size: -
D: -
V: TRBV9
CDR3: CASSWRESANYGYTF
DNA: TGTGCCAGCAGCTGGCGGGAGTCAGCTAACTATGGCTACACCTTC

J: TRBJ1-2
size: -
D: -
V: TRBV20-1
CDR3: CSARRGGGYTF
DNA: TGCAGTGCTAGACGGGGGGGCGGCTACACCTTC